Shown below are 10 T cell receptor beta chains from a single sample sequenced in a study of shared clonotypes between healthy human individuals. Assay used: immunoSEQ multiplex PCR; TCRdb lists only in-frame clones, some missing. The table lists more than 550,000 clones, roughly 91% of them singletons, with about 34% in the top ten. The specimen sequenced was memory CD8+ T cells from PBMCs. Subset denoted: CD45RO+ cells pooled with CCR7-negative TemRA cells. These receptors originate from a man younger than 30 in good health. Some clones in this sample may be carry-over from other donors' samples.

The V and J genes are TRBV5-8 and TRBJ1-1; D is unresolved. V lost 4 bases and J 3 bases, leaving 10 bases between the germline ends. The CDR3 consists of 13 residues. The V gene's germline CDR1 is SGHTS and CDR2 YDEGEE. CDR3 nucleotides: TGTGCCAGCAGCGACGTGGGCTACACTGAAGCTTTCTTT. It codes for CASSDVGYTEAFF.

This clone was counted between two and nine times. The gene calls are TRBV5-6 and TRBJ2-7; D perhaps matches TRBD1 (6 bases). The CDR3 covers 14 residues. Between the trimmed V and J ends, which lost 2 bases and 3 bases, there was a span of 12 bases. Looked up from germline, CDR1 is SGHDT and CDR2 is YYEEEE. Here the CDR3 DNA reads TGTGCCAGCAGCTTCCAGGACAGCAACTACGAGCAGTACTTC. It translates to CASSFQDSNYEQYF. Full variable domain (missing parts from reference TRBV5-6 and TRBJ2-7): DAGVTQSPTHLIKTRGQQVTLRCSPKSGHDTVSWYQQALGQGPQFIFQYYEEEERQRGNFPDRFSGHQFPNYSSELNVNALLLGDSALYLCASSFQDSNYEQYFGPGTRLTVT.

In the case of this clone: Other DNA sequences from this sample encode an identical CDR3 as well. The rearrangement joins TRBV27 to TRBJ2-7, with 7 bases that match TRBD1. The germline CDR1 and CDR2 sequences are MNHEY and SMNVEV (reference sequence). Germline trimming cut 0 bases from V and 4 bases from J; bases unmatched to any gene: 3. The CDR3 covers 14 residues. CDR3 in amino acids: CASSLSGTVYEQYF. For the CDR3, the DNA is TGTGCCAGCAGTTTATCGGGGACAGTTTACGAGCAGTACTTC.

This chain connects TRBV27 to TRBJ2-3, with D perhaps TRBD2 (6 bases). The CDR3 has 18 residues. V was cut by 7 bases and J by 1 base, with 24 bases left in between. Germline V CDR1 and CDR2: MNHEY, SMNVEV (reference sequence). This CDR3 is CASNTRMWRGGGTDTQYF. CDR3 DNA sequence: TGTGCCAGCAATACCCGGATGTGGAGGGGCGGGGGCACAGATACGCAGTATTTT.

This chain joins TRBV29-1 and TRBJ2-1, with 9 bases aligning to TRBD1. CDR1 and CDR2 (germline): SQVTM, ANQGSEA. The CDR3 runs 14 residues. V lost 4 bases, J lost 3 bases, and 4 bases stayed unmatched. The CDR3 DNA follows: TGCAGCGTTGGGGACAGGGAGCTCTACAATGAGCAGTTCTTC. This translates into CSVGDRELYNEQFF.

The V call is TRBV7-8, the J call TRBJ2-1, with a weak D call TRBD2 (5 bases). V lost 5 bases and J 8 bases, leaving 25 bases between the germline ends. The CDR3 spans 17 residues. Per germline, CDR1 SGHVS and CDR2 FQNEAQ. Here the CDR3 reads CASSPGGTGSWVDEQFF. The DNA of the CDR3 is TGTGCCAGCAGCCCCGGAGGTACCGGCTCGTGGGTGGATGAGCAGTTCTTC.

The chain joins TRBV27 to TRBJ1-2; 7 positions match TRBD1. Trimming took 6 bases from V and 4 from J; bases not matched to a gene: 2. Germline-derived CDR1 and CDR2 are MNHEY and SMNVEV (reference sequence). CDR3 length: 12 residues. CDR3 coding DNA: TGTGCCAGCAGGACAGGGCCCTATGGCTACACCTTC. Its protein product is CASRTGPYGYTF.

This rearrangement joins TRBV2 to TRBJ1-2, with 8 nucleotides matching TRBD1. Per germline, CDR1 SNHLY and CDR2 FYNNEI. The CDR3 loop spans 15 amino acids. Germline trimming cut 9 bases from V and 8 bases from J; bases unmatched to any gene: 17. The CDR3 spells CARGASRTGIRGYTF. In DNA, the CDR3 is TGTGCCAGGGGTGCTTCCAGGACAGGGATTCGCGGCTACACCTTC.

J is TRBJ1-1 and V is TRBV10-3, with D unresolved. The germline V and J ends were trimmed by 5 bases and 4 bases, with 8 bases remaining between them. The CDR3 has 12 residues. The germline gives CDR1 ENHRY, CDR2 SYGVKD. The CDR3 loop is CAISYDRTEAFF. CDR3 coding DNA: TGTGCCATCAGTTATGACCGCACTGAAGCTTTCTTT.

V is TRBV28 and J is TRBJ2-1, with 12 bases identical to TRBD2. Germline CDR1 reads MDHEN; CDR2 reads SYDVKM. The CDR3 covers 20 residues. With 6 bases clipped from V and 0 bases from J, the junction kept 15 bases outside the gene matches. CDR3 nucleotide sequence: TGTGCCAGCAGCCGTAGGGGACTAGCGGGTGCCTATAGCTCCTACAATGAGCAGTTCTTC. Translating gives CASSRRGLAGAYSSYNEQFF.